Described below is a single T cell receptor (beta chain) sequence and its context. Antigen specificity is unknown. This record belongs to a study of T-cell reconstitution after alpha-beta-depleted transplantation in children. Unique molecular identifiers were used to barcode this TCRbeta library. TCRdb re-called the PCR reads through MiXCR, storing one row per CDR3 protein. The sample has approximately 520,000 distinct CDR3 sequences, over 10% seen once. The CDR3 has 15 residues. Trimming took off 4 bases at V and 2 bases at J, with 17 bases between the two ends. Germline V gene sequence: CDR1 GTSNPN, CDR2 SVGIG (reference sequence). Overall study results and limits: A year post-transplant, T-cell counts and diversity derived mostly from newly produced T cells. Several hundred expanded graft clones reportedly were the source of alpha-beta T cells about two months after transplant. Surviving thymic progenitors and recipient T cells were the source of high TCRbeta diversity at day 60 in some patients.

The J gene is TRBJ1-2, the V gene TRBV30; the D gene is possibly TRBD1 (6 bases). The sequence was obtained from a female patient aged 2 to 10 who had a stem cell transplant for aplastic anemia, so the T cells may come from the graft donor. The source material was PBMCs, mostly from graft donor cells, sampled 180 days after TCRalphabeta/CD19-depleted stem cell transplant. For the CDR3, the DNA is TGTGCCTGGACCGGGGGAGGACAGCGCAACTATGGCTACACCTTC. Encoded protein: CAWTGGGQRNYGYTF.